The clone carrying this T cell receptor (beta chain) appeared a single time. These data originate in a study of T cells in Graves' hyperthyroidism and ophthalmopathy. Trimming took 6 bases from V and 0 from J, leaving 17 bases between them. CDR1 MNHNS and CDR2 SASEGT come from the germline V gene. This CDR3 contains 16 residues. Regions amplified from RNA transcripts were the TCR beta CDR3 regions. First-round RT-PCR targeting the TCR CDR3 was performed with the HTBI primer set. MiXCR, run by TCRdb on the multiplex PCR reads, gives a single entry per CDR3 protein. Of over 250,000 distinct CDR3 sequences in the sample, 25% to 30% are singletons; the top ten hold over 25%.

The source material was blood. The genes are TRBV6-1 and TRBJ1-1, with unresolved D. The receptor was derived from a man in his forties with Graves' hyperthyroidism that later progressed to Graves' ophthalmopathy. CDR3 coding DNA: TGTGCCAGCAGCAGATACGACCCTGGGGTGAACACTGAAGCTTTCTTT. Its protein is CASSRYDPGVNTEAFF.